The 5 T cell receptor beta chains below were found in one sample sequenced in a study of T cell repertoires in cytomegalovirus infection. A single record per CDR3 protein comes from TCRdb applying MiXCR to the reads. Here the sample spans about 360,000 distinct CDR3 sequences, roughly 18% being singletons. Source material: PBMCs. These receptor sequences come from a human donor in good health (CMV status not recorded). Some clones in this sample may be carry-over from other donors' samples.

This clonotype was observed at least ten times. The chain has TRBV7-2 and TRBJ1-4; 10 positions agree with TRBD1. Trimming took 6 bases from V and 7 from J; bases not matched to a gene: 8. Germline assignment: CDR1 SGHTA and CDR2 FQGNSA. The CDR3 runs to 15 residues. CDR3 protein: CASSYPTGGFEKLFF. The DNA for the CDR3 is TGTGCCAGCAGTTACCCGACAGGGGGCTTTGAAAAACTGTTTTTT. Full variable domain (missing parts from reference TRBV7-2 and TRBJ1-4): GAGVSQSPSNKVTEKGKDVELRCDPISGHTALYWYRQSLGQGLEFLIYFQGNSAPDKSGLPSDRFSAERTGGSVSTLTIQRTQQEDSAVYLCASSYPTGGFEKLFFGSGTQLSVL.

This chain links TRBV2 with TRBJ2-5, with a weak D call TRBD2 (5 bases). This CDR3 is built from 13 residues. Germline loops: CDR1 SNHLY, CDR2 FYNNEI. Between the trimmed V and J ends, which lost 6 bases and 8 bases, there was a span of 16 bases. As DNA, the CDR3 is TGTGCCAGCAGCGTCGACCGCCTAGCTACCCAGTACTTC. As protein: CASSVDRLATQYF.

In this sample, this clonotype turned up many times. The chain couples TRBV11-2 to TRBJ2-7, with 10 nucleotides matching TRBD2. The V gene's germline CDR1 is SGHAT and CDR2 FQNNGV. V lost 4 bases and J lost 0; bases outside the gene matches: 9. This CDR3 contains 17 residues. DNA for the CDR3: TGTGCCAGCAGCTCCTTCAGACTAGCGGGCAACTCCTACGAGCAGTACTTC. Encoded protein: CASSSFRLAGNSYEQYF. Variable domain in full (rest from reference TRBV11-2 and TRBJ2-7): EAGVAQSPRYKIIEKRQSVAFWCNPISGHATLYWYQQILGQGPKLLIQFQNNGVVDDSQLPKDRFSAERLKGVDSTLKIQPAKLEDSAVYLCASSSFRLAGNSYEQYFGPGTRLTVT.

This clonotype was detected only a few times. The chain combines TRBV20-1 with TRBJ1-6; unclear D gene. V was clipped by 2 bases and J by 8 bases, with 7 bases between them. The CDR3 has 12 amino acids. Germline CDR1 is DFQATT and CDR2 is SNEGSKA (reference sequence). The CDR3 loop reads CSARNWDSPLHF. As DNA, the CDR3 is TGCAGTGCTAGAAATTGGGATTCACCCCTCCACTTT.

This clonotype was detected ten times or more. This chain joins TRBV5-1 and TRBJ2-3, with 7 bases lining up with TRBD2. J gave up 1 base and V 3 bases, and 11 bases lay outside the gene matches. The CDR3 has 17 amino acids. The germline V gene encodes CDR1 SGHRS and CDR2 YFSETQ. The chain's CDR3 is CASSWSPGGGGTDTQYF. The CDR3 DNA is TGCGCCAGCAGCTGGAGTCCGGGGGGAGGGGGCACAGATACGCAGTATTTT.